This passage covers 24 T cell receptor beta chains from one sample sequenced in a study of Graves' ophthalmopathy and Graves' hyperthyroidism. Beta-chain TCR CDR3 regions were amplified from RNA transcripts. In the first round, RT-PCR was carried out with HTBI primers, and a multiplex PCR formed the second round. TCRdb fed the multiplex PCR reads into MiXCR, producing one record per CDR3 protein. The sample has 500,000 to 700,000 distinct CDR3 sequences; about 40% are singletons. The sample was peripheral blood or thyroid tissue (not recorded which). Receptors originate from an adult man with Graves' hyperthyroidism.

The gene calls are TRBV6-1 and TRBJ1-5; tentatively, D is TRBD1 (6 bases). There are 15 residues in the CDR3. V was cut by 6 bases and J by 2 bases, with 14 bases left in between. CDR1 and CDR2 from the germline V gene are MNHNS and SASEGT. CDR3 bases: TGTGCCAGCAGGCACGGGGGGGGCGGCAATCAGCCCCAGCATTTT. Protein product: CASRHGGGGNQPQHF.

The count of this clonotype is one. The chain carries TRBV7-9 and TRBJ1-3, with TRBD1 as a possible D gene (6 bases). V was clipped by 5 bases and J by 2 bases, with 13 bases between them. Germline V gene sequence: CDR1 SEHNR, CDR2 FQNEAQ (reference sequence). The CDR3 has 15 residues. The chain's CDR3 is CASSNVQGPGNTIYF. CDR3 coding DNA: TGTGCCAGCAGCAACGTCCAGGGGCCTGGAAACACCATATATTTT.

This clonotype was picked up many times. The J gene is TRBJ1-1, the V gene TRBV3-1, with D unclear. The V end lost 3 bases, the J end lost 1 base, and 6 bases lay between the germline ends. Germline CDR1 reads LGHDT; CDR2 reads YNNKEL (reference sequence). The CDR3 is 13 residues long. The CDR3 spells CASSQNTNTEAFF. In nucleotides, the CDR3 is TGTGCCAGCAGCCAGAACACGAACACTGAAGCTTTCTTT.

The rearrangement links TRBV29-1 to TRBJ1-4; D is perhaps TRBD1 (6 bases). This CDR3 comprises 14 residues. Germline lookup yields CDR1 SQVTM and CDR2 ANQGSEA. V lost 7 bases, J lost 7 bases, and 19 bases lay in between. The CDR3 DNA is TGCAGCGCTGGCAGGGGCGGGGACACTGAAAAACTGTTTTTT. It encodes CSAGRGGDTEKLFF. Drawing the rest from reference TRBV29-1 and TRBJ1-4, the complete variable domain is SAVISQKPSRDICQRGTSLTIQCQVDSQVTMMFWYRQQPGQSLTLIATANQGSEATYESGFVIDKFPISRPNLTFSTLTVSNMSPEDSSIYLCSAGRGGDTEKLFFGSGTQLSVL.

Ten or more counts support this clonotype. The J gene is TRBJ1-2, the V gene TRBV4-2, with 8 bases fitting TRBD1. The CDR3 has 15 residues. The J segment lost 6 bases and the V segment lost 0 bases, leaving 6 bases of the junction unmatched. Germline V gene lookup returns CDR1 LGHNA and CDR2 YNFKEQ. The DNA of the CDR3 is TGTGCCAGCAGCCAAGATAGTGGACAGGGACATGGCTACACCTTC. This sequence encodes CASSQDSGQGHGYTF.

As regards this clonotype: A read error may explain this, as a much larger clone is one base away. V and J are TRBV10-2 and TRBJ1-1; D possibly corresponds to TRBD1 (5 bases). Germline loops: CDR1 WSHSY, CDR2 SAAADI. CDR3 size: 15 residues. Here the CDR3 DNA reads TGTGCCAGCAGTGAAGCAAAGGCCAGGGACACTGAAGCTTTCTTT. It translates to CASSEAKARDTEAFF.

J is TRBJ2-3 and V is TRBV19; D is possibly TRBD1 or TRBD2 (5 bases each). V lost 3 bases to trimming and J lost 5 bases, with 24 bases between them. Germline V gene data show CDR1 as LNHDA and CDR2 as SQIVND (reference sequence). This CDR3 contains 18 residues. CDR3 in DNA: TGTGCCAGTAGTATGACACTACTAGTGCAGGGAGTCGGAGATACGCAGTATTTT. It yields the protein CASSMTLLVQGVGDTQYF.

The chain uses TRBV19 and TRBJ1-5, with a weak D call TRBD1 (6 bases). The V end lost 4 bases, the J end lost 0 bases, and 13 bases lay between the germline ends. Germline CDR1 reads LNHDA; CDR2 reads SQIVND (reference sequence). This CDR3 spans 16 amino acids. The DNA of the CDR3 is TGTGCCAGTAGTACAAGACAGGCGGGTAGCAATCAGCCCCAGCATTTT. Translation gives CASSTRQAGSNQPQHF.

The sample holds many counts of this clonotype. The chain employs TRBV29-1 and TRBJ1-1; TRBD1 might be the D (5 bases). The V end lost 2 bases, the J end lost 4 bases, and 11 bases lay between the germline ends. This CDR3 is 13 amino acids long. Germline assignment: CDR1 SQVTM and CDR2 ANQGSEA. CDR3 sequence (DNA): TGCAGCGTTGAACAGGGAGAAGGCACTGAAGCTTTCTTT. Its protein product is CSVEQGEGTEAFF.

Concerning this clonotype itself: This may stem from a read error, because a much larger clone lies one nucleotide away. The conserved phenylalanine or tryptophan normally closing the CDR3 is absent here, so this likely arose from a read error. The V call is TRBV7-9, the J call TRBJ1-3, with 10 bases that match TRBD1. Per germline, CDR1 SEHNR and CDR2 FQNEAQ (reference sequence). Losses at the gene ends were 5 bases for V and 7 bases for J; bases not matched to a gene: 5. CDR3 length equals 14 residues. CDR3 nucleotides: TGTGCCAGCAGCATCCCGGGACAGGGGAACACCATATATTCT. Encoded protein: CASSIPGQGNTIYS.

The CDR3 reads CASSLALASETDTQYF. CDR3 coding DNA: TGTGCCAGCAGCTTAGCGTTGGCTAGCGAGACAGATACGCAGTATTTT. This chain uses TRBV7-9 with TRBJ2-3, with D possibly TRBD2 on 6 matching bases. CDR1 and CDR2 (germline): SEHNR, FQNEAQ (reference sequence). V was clipped by 0 bases and J by 3 bases, with 13 bases between them. The CDR3 extends over 16 amino acids.

This clonotype was counted at least ten times. This chain links TRBV7-2 with TRBJ1-6; 8 bases map to TRBD1. V lost 0 bases, J lost 4 bases, and 2 bases stayed unmatched. Germline CDR1 reads SGHTA; CDR2 reads FQGNSA. The CDR3 totals 16 residues. This CDR3 is CASSLADRGYNSPLHF. Here the CDR3 DNA reads TGTGCCAGCAGCTTAGCCGACAGGGGATATAATTCACCCCTCCACTTT.

This clonotype was picked up many times. A single base separates this from a much larger clone, so it may be a read error. This rearrangement joins TRBV10-3 to TRBJ1-1; D unresolved. The CDR3 is made up of 14 amino acids. Germline lookup yields CDR1 ENHRY and CDR2 SYGVKD. The CDR3: CAISESGGYTGAFF. The CDR3 DNA reads TGTGCCATCAGTGAGTCGGGCGGCTACACTGGAGCTTTCTTT.

This clonotype was seen ten or more times. This chain connects TRBV19 to TRBJ2-7, with a possible D match to TRBD2 (5 bases). The CDR3 length is 13 residues. V was pared by 3 bases and J by 5 bases, with 11 bases between. Germline V lookup: CDR1 LNHDA, CDR2 SQIVND (reference sequence). CDR3: CASSIFIGNEQYF. The CDR3 DNA follows: TGTGCCAGTAGTATTTTTATCGGGAACGAGCAGTACTTC.

The rearrangement joins TRBV20-1 to TRBJ2-7; weak D call: TRBD1 (5 bases). V dropped 1 base and J dropped 2 bases, with 12 bases sitting between them. The germline gives CDR1 DFQATT, CDR2 SNEGSKA (reference sequence). This CDR3 is 14 amino acids long. The CDR3 DNA reads TGCAGTGCTAGAGGGTATGAAGGGGCCTACGAGCAGTACTTC. Its translation: CSARGYEGAYEQYF.

In this sample, this clonotype turned up a few times. This chain connects TRBV12-3 or TRBV12-4 to TRBJ2-3; a possible D gene is TRBD2 (7 bases). The CDR3 has 17 amino acids. V lost 6 bases and J lost 6, with 25 bases in between. The chain's CDR3 is CASSPPQRGGRADTQYF. DNA for the CDR3: TGTGCCAGCAGCCCCCCGCAGAGGGGGGGGCGAGCGGATACGCAGTATTTT.

This clonotype was counted ten times or more. This chain joins TRBV29-1 and TRBJ1-5; possibly TRBD1 for D (5 bases). This CDR3 has 13 residues. Trimming left V 3 bases short and J 2 bases short, with 8 bases between. Germline V gene sequence: CDR1 SQVTM, CDR2 ANQGSEA. The CDR3, as DNA: TGCAGCGTTGAGGGGGTCGGCAATCAGCCCCAGCATTTT. Translating it yields CSVEGVGNQPQHF.

This clonotype was seen a handful of times. The chain links TRBV9 to TRBJ1-2; TRBD1 matches 7 bases. Germline-derived CDR1 and CDR2 are SGDLS and YYNGEE. CDR3 length: 15 residues. V lost 1 base to trimming and J lost 3 bases; unmatched junction nucleotides: 6. The CDR3 protein is CASSVSTGDDYGYTF. CDR3 sequence (DNA): TGTGCCAGCAGCGTATCCACAGGGGACGACTATGGCTACACCTTC. The full variable domain, completed using reference TRBV9 and TRBJ1-2, is DSGVTQTPKHLITATGQRVTLRCSPRSGDLSVYWYQQSLDQGLQFLIQYYNGEERAKGNILERFSAQQFPDLHSELNLSSLELGDSALYFCASSVSTGDDYGYTFGSGTRLTVV.

The rearrangement joins TRBV29-1 to TRBJ2-5; D could derive from TRBD1 or TRBD2 (6 bases each). The V and J ends lost 4 bases and 5 bases respectively, with 14 bases between them. Germline V lookup: CDR1 SQVTM, CDR2 ANQGSEA. The CDR3 totals 13 residues. Here the CDR3 DNA reads TGCAGCGTTGGTGGGGGGCTAGCGGAGACCCAGTACTTC. It encodes CSVGGGLAETQYF.

On this clonotype: A read error may be the cause here, since a much bigger clone is one base away. The CDR3 does not end in the conserved phenylalanine or tryptophan, so this is likely a read error. The chain couples TRBV29-1 to TRBJ2-4; D is ambiguous. Germline loops: CDR1 SQVTM, CDR2 ANQGSEA. CDR3 length equals 14 residues. This chain's CDR3 is CSVRPTLAKNIQYY. DNA for the CDR3: TGCAGTGTAAGGCCGACACTAGCCAAAAACATTCAGTACTAC.

CDR3 in DNA: TGTGCCACCAGTGATTTCCCTGATAGCGGGGGGGGCTACAATGAGCAGTTCTTC. This gives the protein CATSDFPDSGGGYNEQFF. J is TRBJ2-1 and V is TRBV24-1; 11 positions match TRBD2. The CDR3 runs to 18 residues. J gave up 3 bases and V 1 base, and 7 bases lay outside the gene matches. The germline gives CDR1 KGHDR, CDR2 SFDVKD.

The chain employs TRBV11-2 and TRBJ2-5; TRBD1 is a possible D gene (6 bases). V was shortened by 5 bases and J by 2 bases, with 12 bases between the two germline ends. Germline-derived CDR1 and CDR2 are SGHAT and FQNNGV. This CDR3 is built from 14 residues. The CDR3 loop is CASSSRDTQETQYF. Written as DNA, the CDR3 is TGTGCCAGCAGCAGCCGGGACACTCAAGAGACCCAGTACTTC.

This chain connects TRBV24-1 to TRBJ1-2; TRBD1 matches 7 bases. Germline V CDR1 and CDR2: KGHDR, SFDVKD. Trimming took 3 bases from V and 8 from J; bases not matched to a gene: 14. The length of the CDR3 is 16 residues. CDR3 nucleotide sequence: TGTGCCACCAGTGATCCGATGACAGGGACCCATTTGGGCTACACCTTC. Protein: CATSDPMTGTHLGYTF.

This clonotype was recorded at least ten times. CDR3 region: CASRTRTGWNTEAFF. CDR3 DNA: TGTGCCAGCAGAACTAGGACAGGGTGGAACACTGAAGCTTTCTTT. The rearrangement uses TRBV6-5 and TRBJ1-1; 8 bases are shared with TRBD1. CDR3 length: 15 amino acids. With 6 bases clipped from V and 1 base from J, the junction kept 7 bases outside the gene matches. Germline lookup yields CDR1 MNHEY and CDR2 SVGAGI.